Listed below are T cell receptor beta chains from one sample, sequenced in a study of beta chain features in type 1 diabetes. Sequencing was performed with immunoSEQ multiplex PCR; in TCRdb, only in-frame clones are kept and a portion is missing. This table holds 150,000 to 190,000 clones, approximately 12% found once. Sequenced input: central memory CD4+ T cells from blood. These receptors were collected from a man younger than 35 in good health. Each CDR3 is given with its conserved first and last residue. The order of the fields is J gene, D gene, clone size, V gene, CDR3 protein, CDR3 DNA. A D gene is named only where the DNA matches it firmly. Only some rows state a clone size, as once, few, many or a class for expanded clones.

>TRBJ2-1|TRBD1|NA|TRBV4-3
CASSPVTGENEQFF
TGCGCCAGCAGCCCTGTGACAGGGGAGAATGAGCAGTTCTTC
>TRBJ1-2|TRBD1|few|TRBV7-2
CASSLSGTVTNYGYTF
TGTGCCAGCAGCCTATCCGGGACAGTGACTAACTATGGCTACACCTTC
>TRBJ2-7|TRBD1|NA|TRBV7-9
CASSSLRQGVFYEQYF
TGTGCCAGCAGTTCTCTTCGACAGGGAGTGTTCTACGAGCAGTACTTC
>TRBJ2-1|NA|NA|TRBV11-2
CASSLDMGSGDKRFF
TGTGCCAGCAGCTTAGATATGGGTAGCGGAGACAAGCGGTTCTTC
>TRBJ2-1|TRBD2|NA|TRBV7-3
CASRSTGTSGRGNEQFF
TGTGCCAGCAGATCCACCGGGACTAGCGGGAGAGGGAATGAGCAGTTCTTC
>TRBJ2-5|TRBD2|many|TRBV28
CASSLGGAQETQYF
TGTGCCAGCAGTTTGGGAGGGGCCCAAGAGACCCAGTACTTC
>TRBJ2-7|NA|NA|TRBV4-2
CASRAGTAEYYEQYF
TGTGCCAGCAGGGCGGGGACAGCTGAATACTACGAGCAGTACTTC
>TRBJ1-2|NA|NA|TRBV29-1
CSVEEANYGYTF
TGCAGCGTTGAAGAGGCTAACTATGGCTACACCTTC
>TRBJ1-5|TRBD1|few|TRBV7-2
CASSLEQGDQPQHF
TGTGCCAGCAGCTTAGAGCAGGGGGATCAGCCCCAGCATTTT
>TRBJ2-3|NA|NA|TRBV28
CASSGGGDTQYF
TGTGCCAGCAGTGGTGGTGGAGATACGCAGTATTTT
>TRBJ1-1|NA|NA|TRBV15
CATSRDSRVTEAFF
TGTGCCACCAGCAGAGATAGTAGGGTCACTGAAGCTTTCTTT
>TRBJ2-7|NA|few|TRBV27
CASSSPSASVYEQYF
TGTGCCAGCAGTTCACCCTCGGCGTCCGTTTACGAGCAGTACTTC
>TRBJ1-3|TRBD1|NA|TRBV29-1
CSVRPTGTNSGNTIYF
TGCAGCGTTAGGCCGACAGGGACGAACTCTGGAAACACCATATATTTT
>TRBJ2-5|NA|few|TRBV5-8
CASSFIGGETQYF
TGTGCCAGCAGCTTCATTGGGGGAGAGACCCAGTACTTC
>TRBJ1-1|TRBD1|NA|TRBV6-5
CASSYGQGGQSTEAFF
TGTGCCAGCAGTTACGGACAGGGAGGACAGAGCACTGAAGCTTTCTTT
>TRBJ1-4|NA|many|TRBV9
CASSPLSSGHRGEKLFF
TGTGCCAGCAGCCCACTCTCCTCGGGACACCGAGGGGAAAAACTGTTTTTT
>TRBJ2-1|NA|NA|TRBV10-3
CAISETSNEQFF
TGTGCCATCAGTGAGACTTCTAATGAGCAGTTCTTC
>TRBJ2-3|NA|few|TRBV19
CASSSSPYTQYF
TGTGCCAGTAGTTCTTCGCCCTATACGCAGTATTTT
>TRBJ2-5|TRBD2|few|TRBV7-9
CASSLGTSAKETQYF
TGTGCCAGCAGCCTAGGGACTAGCGCTAAAGAGACCCAGTACTTC
>TRBJ2-1|NA|few|TRBV2
CASSPDSGEQFF
TGTGCCAGCAGTCCTGACTCGGGTGAGCAGTTCTTC
>TRBJ2-3|NA|NA|TRBV4-3
CASSQNRVWADTQYF
TGCGCCAGCAGCCAAAACAGGGTGTGGGCAGATACGCAGTATTTT
>TRBJ2-2|TRBD1|NA|TRBV19
CASSTLPGQANTGELFF
TGTGCCAGTAGTACTTTACCCGGACAGGCGAACACCGGGGAGCTGTTTTTT
>TRBJ2-5|NA|few|TRBV29-1
CSVSLGGQGGVAQYF
TGCAGCGTCTCCCTAGGAGGGCAGGGTGGTGTGGCCCAGTACTTC
>TRBJ2-5|NA|NA|TRBV6-6
CASSYPGLETQYF
TGTGCCAGCAGTTACCCAGGGCTGGAGACCCAGTACTTC
>TRBJ1-2|NA|few|TRBV4-3
CASSPDRSSTNYGYTF
TGCGCCAGCAGCCCCGACAGGTCGAGTACTAACTATGGCTACACCTTC
>TRBJ1-2|NA|few|TRBV7-2
CASSSRLEQSNGYTF
TGTGCCAGCAGCTCCCGCCTCGAGCAGAGTAATGGCTACACCTTC
>TRBJ2-7|NA|NA|TRBV15
CATSSQGYEQYF
TGTGCCACCAGCAGCCAGGGTTACGAGCAGTACTTC
>TRBJ2-7|TRBD1|NA|TRBV13
CASSQGDRVGRRYF
TGTGCCAGCAGCCAAGGGGACAGGGTCGGACGCAGGTACTTC
>TRBJ1-3|NA|few|TRBV30
CAWSQQDINGNTIYF
TGTGCCTGGAGTCAACAAGACATAAACGGAAACACCATATATTTT
>TRBJ2-1|NA|NA|TRBV2
CASIGVPYNEQFF
TGTGCCAGCATCGGGGTCCCCTACAATGAGCAGTTCTTC
>TRBJ1-1|NA|many|TRBV5-1
CASSLEHSRGGNTEAFF
TGCGCCAGCAGCTTGGAGCACTCCCGAGGGGGGAACACTGAAGCTTTCTTT
>TRBJ1-5|NA|few|TRBV10-3
CATAQAPTPQPQHF
TGTGCCACCGCACAGGCCCCGACACCTCAGCCCCAGCATTTT
>TRBJ1-2|NA|few|TRBV28
CASSLQGRYTF
TGTGCCAGCAGTTTACAGGGGCGGTACACCTTC
>TRBJ1-5|TRBD1|few|TRBV27
CASSRTGTASNQPQHF
TGTGCCAGCAGCAGGACAGGGACAGCTAGCAATCAGCCCCAGCATTTT
>TRBJ2-1|NA|few|TRBV11-2
CASSSGRNNEQFF
TGTGCCAGCAGCTCAGGACGCAACAATGAGCAGTTCTTC
>TRBJ2-7|NA|NA|TRBV18
CASSPDYEQYF
TGTGCCAGCTCGCCCGATTACGAGCAGTACTTC
>TRBJ1-5|TRBD1|NA|TRBV7-6
CASQQGGNQPQHF
TGTGCCAGCCAACAGGGGGGAAACCAGCCCCAGCATTTT
>TRBJ1-2|NA|few|TRBV19
CASSSRPGSYGYTF
TGTGCCAGTAGTAGCCGGCCAGGTAGCTATGGCTACACCTTC
>TRBJ2-5|TRBD1|NA|TRBV7-2
CASSQGATGTQYF
TGTGCCAGCAGCCAGGGGGCCACTGGGACCCAGTACTTC
>TRBJ2-1|NA|few|TRBV20-1
CSARDYNEQFF
TGCAGTGCGAGGGACTACAATGAGCAGTTCTTC
>TRBJ2-1|TRBD2|NA|TRBV2
CASRGATSGREFF
TGTGCCAGCAGGGGTGCAACTAGCGGGAGGGAGTTCTTC
>TRBJ2-5|TRBD2|few|TRBV7-7
CASSLGTSRGQETQYF
TGTGCTAGCAGCCTGGGGACGTCGCGGGGGCAAGAGACCCAGTACTTC
>TRBJ2-5|TRBD1|NA|TRBV2
CASSLPGTGKETQYF
TGTGCCAGCAGTCTACCCGGGACAGGGAAAGAGACCCAGTACTTC
>TRBJ1-5|TRBD1|few|TRBV19
CASSPGQKYNQPQHF
TGTGCCAGTAGCCCGGGACAGAAATACAATCAGCCCCAGCATTTT
>TRBJ1-2|NA|few|TRBV15
CATSRGKGFGGYTF
TGTGCCACCAGCAGAGGGAAAGGGTTTGGTGGCTACACCTTC
>TRBJ2-1|NA|NA|TRBV27
CASSLLGVNEQFF
TGTGCCAGCAGTTTATTGGGGGTCAATGAGCAGTTCTTC
>TRBJ2-3|TRBD2|few|TRBV5-4
CASSLASGADTQYF
TGTGCCAGCAGCTTGGCTAGCGGAGCAGATACGCAGTATTTT
>TRBJ2-5|NA|few|TRBV5-1
CASSLKDPTVTQYF
TGCGCCAGCAGCTTGAAGGACCCGACGGTGACCCAGTACTTC
>TRBJ2-7|NA|few|TRBV7-2
CASKTDTPQSYEQYF
TGTGCCAGCAAGACAGACACTCCCCAGTCCTACGAGCAGTACTTC
>TRBJ2-7|NA|NA|TRBV7-8
CASSLASLGSPRQQYF
TGTGCCAGCAGCTTAGCGAGTTTAGGTAGCCCACGGCAGCAGTACTTC
>TRBJ1-3|NA|NA|TRBV9
CASSPAGVRNTIYF
TGTGCCAGCAGCCCGGCCGGGGTGCGGAACACCATATATTTT
>TRBJ2-7|NA|NA|TRBV7-9
CASSLNSLSYEQYF
TGTGCCAGCAGCTTAAACAGTCTCTCCTACGAGCAGTACTTC
>TRBJ2-1|NA|few|TRBV7-2
CASSLAYSYNEQFF
TGTGCCAGCAGCTTAGCATACTCCTACAATGAGCAGTTCTTC